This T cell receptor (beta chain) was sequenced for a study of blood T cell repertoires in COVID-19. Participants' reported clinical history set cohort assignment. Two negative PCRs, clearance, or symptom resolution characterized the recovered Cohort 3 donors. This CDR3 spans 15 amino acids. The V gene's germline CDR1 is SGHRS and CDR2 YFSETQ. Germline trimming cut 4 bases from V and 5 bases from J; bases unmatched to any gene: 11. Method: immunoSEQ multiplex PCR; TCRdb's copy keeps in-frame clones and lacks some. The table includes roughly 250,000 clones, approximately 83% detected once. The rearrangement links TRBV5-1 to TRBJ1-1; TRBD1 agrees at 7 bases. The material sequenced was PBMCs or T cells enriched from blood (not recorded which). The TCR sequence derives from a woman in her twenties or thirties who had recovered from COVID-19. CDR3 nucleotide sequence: TGCGCCAGCAGCGACACCGGGACAGTGATGACTGAAGCTTTCTTT. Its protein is CASSDTGTVMTEAFF.